This entry lists 21 T cell receptor beta chains sequenced from one sample in a study of cytomegalovirus exposure and HLA in healthy donors. The PCR made use of 60 Vbeta and 13 Jbeta primers. Assay used: immunoSEQ multiplex PCR; TCRdb lists only in-frame clones, some missing. Of approximately 190,000 clones in the sample, roughly 80% are singletons; the top ten hold 3% to 4%. Source material: PBMCs. Receptors originate from a man in his forties or fifties in good health and CMV-seronegative.

In this sample, this clone turned up a few times. The chain couples TRBV11-2 to TRBJ1-3; D ambiguous. V was shortened by 2 bases and J by 2 bases, with 4 bases between the two germline ends. Germline V gives CDR1 SGHAT, CDR2 FQNNGV. This CDR3 has 13 residues. CDR3 nucleotides: TGTGCCAGCAGCTTACCGGCTGGAAACACCATATATTTT. This codes for CASSLPAGNTIYF.

The chain combines TRBV4-1 with TRBJ2-7; D is possibly TRBD1 (5 bases). Germline V lookup: CDR1 MGHRA, CDR2 YSYEKL. V dropped 4 bases and J dropped 0 bases, with 10 bases sitting between them. This CDR3 is built from 14 residues. This CDR3 reads CASSLTGSSYEQYF. The CDR3 DNA is TGCGCCAGCAGCCTAACAGGAAGCTCCTACGAGCAGTACTTC.

This clone was seen only a few times. This chain connects TRBV7-2 to TRBJ1-2; D is undetermined. The CDR3 has 13 amino acids. Germline V CDR1 and CDR2: SGHTA, FQGNSA. Trimming cost V 1 base and J 4 bases, with 7 bases left between them. The CDR3 DNA is TGTGCCAGCAGCTTAGACCCGGTCTATGGCTACACCTTC. Translating it yields CASSLDPVYGYTF.

V and J are TRBV7-8 and TRBJ1-3; D uncertain. CDR1 is SGHVS and CDR2 is FQNEAQ in the germline V gene. With 3 bases removed from V and 10 bases from J, the gap between germline ends came to 10 bases. This CDR3 has 12 amino acids. CDR3 residues: CASSFIEETIYF. The CDR3 region has the DNA TGTGCCAGCAGCTTCATCGAGGAAACCATATATTTT.

Comment on this clone: Germline is not matched at one junction end, which may reflect a read error. This rearrangement joins TRBV7-7 to TRBJ2-1; possibly TRBD2 for D (6 bases). This CDR3 is 13 amino acids long. Germline assignment: CDR1 SSHAT and CDR2 FNYEAQ (reference sequence). This chain's CDR3 is CASSLEEGNEQFF. Here the CDR3 DNA reads TGTGCTAGCAGCTTGGAGGAGGGTAATGAGCAGTTCTTC.

V gene TRBV19 combines with J gene TRBJ2-4; 7 nucleotides line up with TRBD2. This CDR3 comprises 20 residues. J was trimmed by 0 bases and V by 1 base; bases with no gene match: 15. In germline, CDR1 is LNHDA, CDR2 SQIVND (reference sequence). Here the CDR3 reads CASSIGLWGREELAKNIQYF. The CDR3 nucleotides read TGTGCCAGTAGTATAGGACTTTGGGGGAGGGAGGAACTAGCCAAAAACATTCAGTACTTC.

CDR3 protein: CASSSRGGQQGDQPQHF. The CDR3 nucleotides read TGTGCCAGCAGCTCCCGAGGTGGCCAACAGGGAGATCAGCCCCAGCATTTT. This chain links TRBV7-2 with TRBJ1-5; possibly TRBD1 for D (6 bases). CDR1 is SGHTA, CDR2 FQGNSA, per germline. The CDR3 loop spans 17 amino acids. Trimming stripped 4 bases from V and 5 bases from J, with 21 bases between. Filled out from reference TRBV7-2 and TRBJ1-5, the complete variable domain reads GAGVSQSPSNKVTEKGKDVELRCDPISGHTALYWYRQSLGQGLEFLIYFQGNSAPDKSGLPSDRFSAERTGGSVSTLTIQRTQQEDSAVYLCASSSRGGQQGDQPQHFGDGTRLSIL.

In its sample, this clone was seen once. The rearrangement links TRBV6-1 to TRBJ2-3; D may be TRBD1 (6 bases). V dropped 8 bases and J dropped 1 base, with 13 bases sitting between them. The CDR3 is 14 residues long. Per the germline V gene, CDR1 is MNHNS and CDR2 is SASEGT. The CDR3 reads CASLRPGGTDTQYF. The CDR3 nucleotides are TGTGCCAGCTTGAGGCCAGGGGGCACAGATACGCAGTATTTT.

The genes are TRBV19 and TRBJ1-6, with D unclear. The V gene lost 2 bases and the J gene lost 7 bases, with 9 bases spanning the gap. CDR1 and CDR2 (germline): LNHDA, SQIVND (reference sequence). This CDR3 is built from 14 residues. The CDR3 DNA is TGTGCCAGTAGTATAACTCTTCCAAATTCACCCCTCCACTTT. Its translation: CASSITLPNSPLHF.

As DNA, the CDR3 is TGCGCCAGCAGCCAAGATGAGGCAGGGTTGACTGGCTACACCTTC. Protein sequence: CASSQDEAGLTGYTF. The genes are TRBV4-3 and TRBJ1-2; weak D call: TRBD1 (5 bases). From germline, CDR1 is LGHNA and CDR2 YSLEER. The CDR3 runs to 15 residues. Trimming left V 0 bases short and J 7 bases short, with 15 bases between.

The chain has TRBV29-1 and TRBJ1-2; D may be TRBD1 (5 bases). The CDR3 sequence is 14 residues long. The V end was cut by 4 bases, the J end by 4 bases, with 16 bases between. Per germline, CDR1 SQVTM and CDR2 ANQGSEA. The CDR3 sequence is CSVAPKQAFYGYTF. The CDR3 nucleotides read TGCAGCGTTGCCCCTAAACAGGCGTTCTATGGCTACACCTTC.

The V and J genes are TRBV7-9 and TRBJ2-7; D might be TRBD1 (6 bases). This CDR3 comprises 12 residues. V lost 5 bases and J 6 bases, leaving 11 bases between the germline ends. Per the germline V gene, CDR1 is SEHNR and CDR2 is FQNEAQ (reference sequence). The chain's CDR3 is CASSPQGSEQYF. CDR3 bases: TGTGCCAGCAGCCCACAGGGATCCGAGCAGTACTTC.

This rearrangement joins TRBV7-3 to TRBJ2-3; 8 bases are shared with TRBD2. This CDR3 spans 14 amino acids. Germline CDR1 SGHTA, CDR2 FQGTGA. Losses at the gene ends were 4 bases for V and 4 bases for J; bases not matched to a gene: 4. The CDR3 bases are TGTGCCAGCAGCTACAGCGGGGGACCAGATACGCAGTATTTT. Translating gives CASSYSGGPDTQYF. The variable domain in full, completed from reference TRBV7-3 and TRBJ2-3, reads GAGVSQTPSNKVTEKGKYVELRCDPISGHTALYWYRQSLGQGPEFLIYFQGTGAADDSGLPNDRFFAVRPEGSVSTLKIQRTERGDSAVYLCASSYSGGPDTQYFGPGTRLTVL.

The chain is built from TRBV7-2 and TRBJ2-3; tentatively, D is TRBD2 (7 bases). The CDR3 contains 15 residues. The V and J ends lost 0 bases and 5 bases respectively, with 12 bases between them. The V gene's germline CDR1 is SGHTA and CDR2 FQGNSA. DNA of the CDR3: TGTGCCAGCAGCTTAGCAGGGGGGGGCCTAGATACGCAGTATTTT. Encoded protein: CASSLAGGGLDTQYF.

CDR3 DNA sequence: TGTGCTAGTGGTTTGGAGACTAGGGGCGAGCAGTACTTC. It specifies CASGLETRGEQYF. This sequence joins TRBV12-5 and TRBJ2-7; maybe TRBD2 (6 bases). V lost 1 base and J 6 bases, leaving 10 bases between the germline ends. This CDR3 spans 13 amino acids. Germline V gene lookup returns CDR1 LGHNT and CDR2 FRNRAP. Filled out from reference TRBV12-5 and TRBJ2-7, the complete variable domain reads DARVTQTPRHKVTEMGQEVTMRCQPILGHNTVFWYRQTMMQGLELLAYFRNRAPLDDSGMPKDRFSAEMPDATLATLKIQPSEPRDSAVYFCASGLETRGEQYFGPGTRLTVT.

The rearrangement uses TRBV4-3 and TRBJ1-2; D not certain. The CDR3 is 11 amino acids. Germline assignment: CDR1 LGHNA and CDR2 YSLEER. Trimming removed 5 bases from V and 5 bases from J, with 6 bases in between. The DNA of the CDR3 is TGCGCCAGCAGCGACTCTTATGGCTACACCTTC. Its protein is CASSDSYGYTF.

The V and J genes are TRBV2 and TRBJ1-5, with TRBD1 matching 10 bases. The V segment lost 3 bases and the J segment 6 bases; nucleotides outside the gene matches: 5. Per germline, CDR1 SNHLY and CDR2 FYNNEI. The CDR3 spans 15 residues. The CDR3, as DNA: TGTGCCAGCAGTGAGACAGGGGGCGTGATTCAGCCCCAGCATTTT. As protein: CASSETGGVIQPQHF.

The gene calls are TRBV5-1 and TRBJ1-1, with D maybe TRBD1 (5 bases). Germline V gene lookup returns CDR1 SGHRS and CDR2 YFSETQ. Trimming took 0 bases from V and 2 from J, leaving 17 bases between them. This CDR3 has 17 amino acids. CDR3 sequence reads: CASSLAVRGGGNTEAFF. In DNA, the CDR3 is TGCGCCAGCAGCTTGGCGGTACGGGGGGGAGGAAACACTGAAGCTTTCTTT.

The sample holds one count of this clone. The chain uses TRBV7-2 and TRBJ1-2; 9 bases map to TRBD1. The CDR3 extends over 17 amino acids. Germline loops: CDR1 SGHTA, CDR2 FQGNSA. After removal of 3 bases from V and 7 bases from J, the junction contained 15 bases not matched to a gene. CDR3 loop: CASSLGLSTGTGSGYTF. The DNA of the CDR3 is TGTGCCAGCAGCTTGGGGTTGTCGACCGGGACAGGGTCTGGCTACACCTTC.

V is TRBV5-4 and J is TRBJ1-4, with 9 bases that match TRBD1. Trimming took 2 bases from V and 5 from J; bases not matched to a gene: 1. The CDR3 length is 14 residues. CDR1 and CDR2 (germline): SGHNT, YYREEE (reference sequence). CDR3 sequence reads: CASSFGQGNEKLFF. CDR3 in DNA: TGTGCCAGCAGCTTTGGACAGGGGAATGAAAAACTGTTTTTT. The variable domain in full, with the rest retrieved from reference TRBV5-4 and TRBJ1-4, is ETGVTQSPTHLIKTRGQQVTLRCSSQSGHNTVSWYQQALGQGPQFIFQYYREEENGRGNFPPRFSGLQFPNYSSELNVNALELDDSALYLCASSFGQGNEKLFFGSGTQLSVL.

The chain uses TRBV15 and TRBJ2-7, with D uncertain. Germline CDR1 is LNHNV and CDR2 is YYDKDF (reference sequence). The CDR3 has 13 residues. V was trimmed by 5 bases and J by 2 bases, leaving 10 bases between them. CDR3: CATSSDKAYEQYF. CDR3 in DNA: TGTGCCACCAGCTCAGACAAAGCCTACGAGCAGTACTTC.